These 22 T cell receptor beta chains were sequenced from one sample in a study of blood T cell repertoires in COVID-19. This table comes from immunoSEQ multiplex PCR, and its TCRdb copy is limited to in-frame clones, with some not included. The repertoire holds approximately 130,000 clones, with over 65% as singletons. Material for sequencing was peripheral blood. The receptors derive from a man aged 55 to 69 with acute or convalescent COVID-19.

This chain joins TRBV28 and TRBJ2-5; TRBD1 is a possible D gene (6 bases). CDR1 and CDR2 from the germline V gene are MDHEN and SYDVKM. The CDR3 covers 13 residues. V lost 5 bases, J lost 4 bases, and 11 bases lay in between. The CDR3 region has the DNA TGTGCCAGCAGTCGACAGGTCTCAGAGACCCAGTACTTC. It is translated as CASSRQVSETQYF.

This sequence joins TRBV28 and TRBJ1-1, with D perhaps matching TRBD1 (5 bases). Germline CDR1 is MDHEN and CDR2 is SYDVKM. V lost 9 bases and J lost 11, with 7 bases in between. The CDR3 has 8 residues. For the CDR3, the DNA is TGTGCCAGTGGGGGGGCTTTCTTT. Translating gives CASGGAFF.

The chain is built from TRBV1 and TRBJ2-3; the D call in the table, TRBD2, was not verified against the DNA. TRBV1 is a recognized pseudogene. The CDR3 extends over 17 amino acids. The CDR3 DNA reads TGCACCAGCAAGCCGGGACTAGCGGGACCTAGCACAGATACGCAGTATTTT. It yields the protein CTSKPGLAGPSTDTQYF.

This clone was detected only a few times. The chain couples TRBV10-1 to TRBJ2-1, with D possibly matching TRBD2 (6 bases). V gave up 2 bases and J gave up 7 bases, with 15 bases separating them. CDR3 length equals 15 residues. The germline V gene has CDR1 WNHNN and CDR2 SYGVQD (reference sequence). CDR3 region: CASSEEGRRENEQFF. CDR3 DNA sequence: TGCGCCAGCAGTGAGGAAGGGAGGAGGGAAAATGAGCAGTTCTTC.

The chain employs TRBV5-1 and TRBJ2-1; 9 positions agree with TRBD2. V gave up 3 bases and J gave up 2 bases; unmatched junction bases: 6. This CDR3 has 16 amino acids. Looked up from germline, CDR1 is SGHRS and CDR2 is YFSETQ. CDR3 in DNA: TGCGCCAGCAGCTCGGCCGGGACTAGCACCTACAATGAGCAGTTCTTC. Encoded protein: CASSSAGTSTYNEQFF. Variable domain in full (rest from reference TRBV5-1 and TRBJ2-1): KAGVTQTPRYLIKTRGQQVTLSCSPISGHRSVSWYQQTPGQGLQFLFEYFSETQRNKGNFPGRFSGRQFSNSRSEMNVSTLELGDSALYLCASSSAGTSTYNEQFFGPGTRLTVL.

This rearrangement joins TRBV9 to TRBJ2-4; D may be TRBD2 (5 bases). Germline V CDR1 and CDR2: SGDLS, YYNGEE. V was cut by 2 bases and J by 7 bases, with 13 bases left in between. CDR3 length: 14 amino acids. DNA of the CDR3: TGTGCCAGCAGCGTCAAGGAACTAGACAACATTCAGTACTTC. Amino acids: CASSVKELDNIQYF.

J is TRBJ2-2 and V is TRBV19; 13 nucleotides agree with TRBD2. V shed 5 bases, J shed 5 bases, and the junction held 8 bases outside the gene matches. Germline V gene sequence: CDR1 LNHDA, CDR2 SQIVND (reference sequence). This CDR3 is built from 17 residues. The CDR3 loop reads CASSFRTSGGRTGELFF. The CDR3 DNA reads as TGTGCCAGTAGTTTCCGGACTAGCGGGGGAAGGACCGGGGAGCTGTTTTTT.

Here the CDR3 DNA reads TGTGCCAGCAGCCAAGGGGGGGGCGGGCCCACAGATACGCAGTATTTT. This gives the protein CASSQGGGGPTDTQYF. The chain employs TRBV4-2 and TRBJ2-3; weak D call: TRBD2 (7 bases). V was shortened by 1 base and J by 2 bases, with 13 bases between the two germline ends. CDR1 LGHNA and CDR2 YNFKEQ come from the germline V gene. The CDR3 covers 16 residues.

The rearrangement joins TRBV24-1 to TRBJ2-1, with TRBD2 matching over 7 bases. Germline V lookup: CDR1 KGHDR, CDR2 SFDVKD. Trimming at V came to 3 bases and at J to 10 bases, leaving 14 bases not matched to a gene. This CDR3 comprises 16 residues. The CDR3 DNA reads as TGTGCCACCAGTGATATGACCGGGACTACTATCCAGGAGCAGTTCTTC. Protein: CATSDMTGTTIQEQFF.

V is TRBV4-2 and J is TRBJ2-7, with D perhaps matching TRBD2 (6 bases). The CDR3 has 14 amino acids. Per the germline V gene, CDR1 is LGHNA and CDR2 is YNFKEQ. V lost 0 bases and J 2 bases, leaving 8 bases between the germline ends. CDR3 sequence (DNA): TGTGCCAGCAGCCAAGAGGAGGGAGCCTACGAGCAGTACTTC. Protein product: CASSQEEGAYEQYF.

This chain joins TRBV27 and TRBJ2-1; TRBD2 agrees at 12 bases. Germline trimming cut 4 bases from V and 7 bases from J; bases unmatched to any gene: 5. CDR3 length equals 15 residues. Germline V CDR1 and CDR2: MNHEY, SMNVEV (reference sequence). CDR3 in amino acids: CASSSQTSGSNEQFF. CDR3 in DNA: TGTGCCAGCAGTTCCCAGACTAGCGGGAGTAATGAGCAGTTCTTC.

This chain uses TRBV19 with TRBJ2-1, with D possibly matching TRBD1 (6 bases). The V and J ends lost 3 bases and 1 base respectively, with 13 bases between them. The CDR3 is 16 residues long. Germline CDR1 reads LNHDA; CDR2 reads SQIVND (reference sequence). This CDR3 reads CASSMQGQLSYNEQFF. The CDR3 DNA is TGTGCCAGTAGTATGCAGGGGCAGTTGTCCTACAATGAGCAGTTCTTC.

The chain is built from TRBV14 and TRBJ2-7; TRBD2 agrees at 7 bases. V trimming: 8 bases; J trimming: 1 base; junction bases outside the gene matches: 5. Germline CDR1 SGHDN, CDR2 FVKESK. This CDR3 spans 13 amino acids. CDR3 DNA: TGTGCCAGCCGGGACTATGGGTCCTACGAGCAGTACTTC. It is translated as CASRDYGSYEQYF.

The rearrangement links TRBV7-9 to TRBJ2-5; 8 bases are a match to TRBD1. V trimming: 5 bases; J trimming: 3 bases; junction bases outside the gene matches: 5. Germline CDR1 and CDR2: SEHNR and FQNEAQ (reference sequence). This CDR3 has 14 amino acids. CDR3 sequence (DNA): TGTGCCAGCAGCACACTACAGGGGGAAGAGACCCAGTACTTC. As protein: CASSTLQGEETQYF.

This clone has a handful of counts. V gene TRBV24-1 combines with J gene TRBJ1-5, with D maybe TRBD1 (6 bases). The V end lost 4 bases, the J end lost 5 bases, and 8 bases lay between the germline ends. The V gene's germline CDR1 is KGHDR and CDR2 SFDVKD. This CDR3 is 13 amino acids long. This CDR3 is CATSEQGDQPQHF. CDR3 nucleotides: TGTGCCACCAGTGAACAGGGAGATCAGCCCCAGCATTTT.

This chain uses TRBV28 with TRBJ1-2; 7 bases agree with TRBD1. Trimming removed 7 bases from V and 8 bases from J; junction bases left unmatched: 4. Germline loops: CDR1 MDHEN, CDR2 SYDVKM. This CDR3 region has 11 residues. The CDR3 DNA is TGTGCCAGCAACAGGGGTCGGGGCTACACCTTC. Its protein product is CASNRGRGYTF.

The chain couples TRBV19 to TRBJ2-1, with D unresolved. The CDR3 runs 14 residues. V lost 5 bases to trimming and J lost 2 bases, with 10 bases between them. Germline CDR1 is LNHDA and CDR2 is SQIVND (reference sequence). The CDR3 protein is CASSEPSTYNEQFF. CDR3 DNA: TGTGCCAGTAGTGAGCCTTCTACCTACAATGAGCAGTTCTTC.

The V and J genes are TRBV7-2 and TRBJ1-5, with D possibly matching TRBD1 (6 bases). CDR3 length: 15 amino acids. Deletions cut 5 bases from V and 7 bases from J, with 18 bases between. The V gene's germline CDR1 is SGHTA and CDR2 FQGNSA. The CDR3 DNA follows: TGTGCCAGCAGCCCGAGCCAAGGGGGAGGGCAGCCCCAGCATTTT. It yields the protein CASSPSQGGGQPQHF.

The chain combines TRBV7-2 with TRBJ2-3, with TRBD2 identical over 9 bases. The CDR3 runs to 14 residues. The germline gives CDR1 SGHTA, CDR2 FQGNSA. V gave up 8 bases and J gave up 8 bases; unmatched junction bases: 11. The CDR3 reads CASVSGRTSRTQYF. CDR3 DNA: TGTGCCAGCGTAAGCGGGAGGACAAGTCGTACGCAGTATTTT.

The rearrangement uses TRBV18 and TRBJ2-7, with D possibly being TRBD1 (5 bases). The CDR3 contains 15 residues. The V end was cut by 1 base, the J end by 0 bases, with 10 bases between. The germline V gene has CDR1 KGHSH and CDR2 LQKENI. The CDR3 DNA reads TGTGCCAGCTCACCACAGAGGACATCCTCCTACGAGCAGTACTTC. It translates to CASSPQRTSSYEQYF.

The rearrangement uses TRBV2 and TRBJ2-5; 9 bases map to TRBD1. Germline loops: CDR1 SNHLY, CDR2 FYNNEI. CDR3 length: 12 residues. V trimming: 6 bases; J trimming: 5 bases; junction bases outside the gene matches: 1. This CDR3 reads CASRGQGETQYF. Here the CDR3 DNA reads TGTGCCAGCAGAGGACAGGGGGAGACCCAGTACTTC.

V is TRBV20-1 and J is TRBJ2-5; D is undetermined. Germline V gives CDR1 DFQATT, CDR2 SNEGSKA (reference sequence). This CDR3 spans 11 amino acids. Trimming took 2 bases from V and 4 from J, leaving 5 bases between them. DNA for the CDR3: TGCAGTGCTAGACAGTCAGAGACCCAGTACTTC. Translation gives CSARQSETQYF.